This TCR beta chain comes out of a study of T cell responses to AZD1222 COVID-19 vaccine. This clone was observed a few times. The antigen is not known. The method was immunoSEQ multiplex PCR; TCRdb's version includes in-frame clones alone and lacks a portion of them. The sample contains tens of thousands of clones, around 90% of which appear only once. The V gene's germline CDR1 is MGHDK and CDR2 SYGVNS. The CDR3 extends over 15 amino acids. After removal of 5 bases from V and 6 bases from J, the junction contained 9 bases not matched to a gene. Study-wide results and caveats: Clonal diversity was possibly underestimated; the donors were predominantly white British and more often female.

The TCR sequence derives from an adult who received the AZD1222 COVID-19 vaccine. The specimen was peripheral blood, collected 28 days after the second AZD1222 dose. The chain is built from TRBV25-1 and TRBJ2-1; 8 bases fit TRBD2. CDR3 DNA sequence: TGTGCCAGCAGTAAAACTAGCGGCAAATTCAATGAGCAGTTCTTC. Encoded protein: CASSKTSGKFNEQFF.